These 23 T cell receptor beta chains were sequenced from one sample in a study of blood T cell repertoires in COVID-19. The data were produced by immunoSEQ multiplex PCR, yet TCRdb's version contains in-frame clones alone and is incomplete. The data contain under 150,000 clones, 84% of them singletons. The material sequenced was PBMCs or T cells enriched from blood (not recorded which). These receptor sequences come from a man between 45 and 60 years old in a cohort exposed to, infected with or recovered from COVID-19 (not recorded which).

This chain joins TRBV9 and TRBJ1-6, with 10 bases identical to TRBD1. J gave up 5 bases and V 3 bases, and 2 bases lay outside the gene matches. The length of the CDR3 is 15 residues. Germline CDR1 is SGDLS and CDR2 is YYNGEE. The CDR3 sequence: CASSAGTGDNSPLHF. DNA of the CDR3: TGTGCCAGCAGCGCCGGGACAGGGGATAATTCACCCCTCCACTTT. The complete variable domain, with remaining parts taken from reference TRBV9 and TRBJ1-6, reads DSGVTQTPKHLITATGQRVTLRCSPRSGDLSVYWYQQSLDQGLQFLIQYYNGEERAKGNILERFSAQQFPDLHSELNLSSLELGDSALYFCASSAGTGDNSPLHFGNGTRLTVT.

The chain links TRBV15 to TRBJ2-4; D might be TRBD2 (5 bases). The CDR3 has 16 residues. Trimming pared 2 bases from V and 0 bases from J, leaving 11 bases between. CDR1 and CDR2 from the germline V gene are LNHNV and YYDKDF (reference sequence). The CDR3 DNA reads TGTGCCACCAGCAGAAACATCGCGGGAGCCAAAAACATTCAGTACTTC. Protein sequence: CATSRNIAGAKNIQYF.

The CDR3 nucleotides read TGTGCCAGCAGCCCTACGGGGTGGAACTATGGCTACACCTTC. Translation: CASSPTGWNYGYTF. The chain links TRBV7-2 to TRBJ1-2; D is uncertain. The germline V and J ends were trimmed by 5 bases and 2 bases, with 12 bases remaining between them. CDR3 length: 14 residues. Per germline, CDR1 SGHTA and CDR2 FQGNSA.

The gene calls are TRBV9 and TRBJ2-3, with 7 bases matching TRBD2. CDR1 SGDLS and CDR2 YYNGEE come from the germline V gene. The J segment lost 3 bases and the V segment lost 5 bases, leaving 15 bases of the junction unmatched. The CDR3 is 17 residues long. The CDR3 loop is CASSGQVGGGRTDTQYF. The DNA for the CDR3 is TGTGCCAGCAGTGGCCAAGTGGGAGGCGGGAGAACAGATACGCAGTATTTT.

This sequence joins TRBV6-1 and TRBJ1-5, with TRBD1 matching over 8 bases. The V gene end was trimmed by 4 bases and the J gene end by 0 bases; junction bases not matched to a gene: 5. The V gene's germline CDR1 is MNHNS and CDR2 SASEGT. This CDR3 contains 16 residues. The CDR3 reads CASSADRGNSNQPQHF. CDR3 coding DNA: TGTGCCAGCAGTGCTGACAGGGGTAATAGCAATCAGCCCCAGCATTTT.

The rearrangement uses TRBV9 and TRBJ1-4; tentatively, D is TRBD1 (5 bases). Trimming took 0 bases from V and 5 from J, leaving 17 bases between them. The CDR3 has 17 residues. Germline V CDR1 and CDR2: SGDLS, YYNGEE. This chain's CDR3 is CASSVAEGKRWNEKLFF. Written as DNA, the CDR3 is TGTGCCAGCAGCGTAGCGGAGGGGAAACGGTGGAATGAAAAACTGTTTTTT.

The chain has TRBV2 and TRBJ2-5; D perhaps matches TRBD2 (5 bases). V lost 7 bases to trimming and J lost 1 base, with 19 bases between them. Per germline, CDR1 SNHLY and CDR2 FYNNEI. The CDR3 runs to 16 residues. In DNA form, the CDR3 reads TGTGCCAGCACCCTCGCCCGGGAATACCTCCAAGAGACCCAGTACTTC. Its protein is CASTLAREYLQETQYF. Based on the CDR3 plus reference TRBV2 and TRBJ2-5, the full variable domain is EPEVTQTPSHQVTQMGQEVILRCVPISNHLYFYWYRQILGQKVEFLVSFYNNEISEKSEIFDDQFSVERPDGSNFTLKIRSTKLEDSAMYFCASTLAREYLQETQYFGPGTRLLVL.

This sequence joins TRBV18 and TRBJ2-6; perhaps TRBD1 as D (5 bases). Per the germline V gene, CDR1 is KGHSH and CDR2 is LQKENI. The CDR3 has 14 residues. V lost 4 bases and J lost 2, with 6 bases in between. CDR3 in DNA: TGTGCCAGCTCACAGGGGCCTGGGGCCAACGTCCTGACTTTC. This codes for CASSQGPGANVLTF.

J is TRBJ2-7 and V is TRBV11-2; 9 nucleotides align to TRBD2. The CDR3 is made up of 15 amino acids. The germline V gene has CDR1 SGHAT and CDR2 FQNNGV. Trimming at V came to 1 base and at J to 2 bases, leaving 3 bases not matched to a gene. CDR3 in DNA: TGTGCCAGCAGCTTAGTGACTAGCGGTACCTACGAGCAGTACTTC. This sequence encodes CASSLVTSGTYEQYF.

This chain links TRBV19 with TRBJ1-5; TRBD1 aligns across 7 bases. The CDR3 length is 15 residues. Trimming at V came to 5 bases and at J to 6 bases, leaving 10 bases not matched to a gene. Germline CDR1 reads LNHDA; CDR2 reads SQIVND (reference sequence). Written as DNA, the CDR3 is TGTGCCAGTAGTGCATCGACAGGGCCTCGTCAGCCCCAGCATTTT. Translation: CASSASTGPRQPQHF.

The rearrangement uses TRBV7-2 and TRBJ2-4; 10 bases align to TRBD1. The CDR3 runs 14 residues. Germline loops: CDR1 SGHTA, CDR2 FQGNSA. V lost 2 bases, J lost 10 bases, and 5 bases stayed unmatched. CDR3 DNA sequence: TGTGCCAGCAGCTTACTGACAGGGGGCGGGATTCAGTACTTC. Translated: CASSLLTGGGIQYF.

A note on this clone: This same CDR3 is encoded by further DNA sequences in the sample. The chain carries TRBV4-3 and TRBJ1-5, with D perhaps TRBD1 (5 bases). This CDR3 comprises 15 residues. CDR1 and CDR2 (germline): LGHNA, YSLEER. The V end lost 0 bases, the J end lost 4 bases, and 10 bases lay between the germline ends. This CDR3 reads CASSQEAGNNQPQHF. Here the CDR3 DNA reads TGCGCCAGCAGCCAAGAAGCAGGGAATAATCAGCCCCAGCATTTT.

The chain joins TRBV29-1 to TRBJ1-5, with a possible D match to TRBD1 (5 bases). This CDR3 contains 14 residues. Germline CDR1 is SQVTM and CDR2 is ANQGSEA. Trimming removed 4 bases from V and 2 bases from J, with 12 bases in between. Here the CDR3 reads CSVVDGGRNQPQHF. The CDR3 DNA follows: TGCAGCGTTGTGGACGGGGGACGCAATCAGCCCCAGCATTTT.

The table lists this clone with a few counts. The gene calls are TRBV6-1 and TRBJ2-5; TRBD2 agrees at 7 bases. Germline lookup yields CDR1 MNHNS and CDR2 SASEGT. The V segment lost 1 base and the J segment 5 bases; nucleotides outside the gene matches: 4. This CDR3 spans 14 amino acids. CDR3 loop: CASSEGGREETQYF. The CDR3 DNA sequence: TGTGCCAGCAGTGAAGGGGGGAGGGAGGAGACCCAGTACTTC.

This clone was detected once. Here the CDR3 reads CASSFRANTEAFF. Here the CDR3 DNA reads TGTGCCAGCAGTTTCAGGGCGAACACTGAAGCTTTCTTT. This rearrangement joins TRBV27 to TRBJ1-1; maybe TRBD1 (5 bases). Germline V CDR1 and CDR2: MNHEY, SMNVEV (reference sequence). V was shortened by 3 bases and J by 1 base, with 6 bases between the two germline ends. The CDR3 runs to 13 residues.

The rearrangement joins TRBV18 to TRBJ1-2; the D gene is possibly TRBD1 (6 bases). CDR3 length equals 15 residues. Germline assignment: CDR1 KGHSH and CDR2 LQKENI. Trimming stripped 3 bases from V and 8 bases from J, with 19 bases between. The CDR3 reads CASSPNLQGPRGYTF. In DNA form, the CDR3 reads TGTGCCAGCTCACCTAACCTACAGGGCCCACGAGGCTACACCTTC.

The gene calls are TRBV4-1 and TRBJ2-1, with 10 bases aligning to TRBD2. This CDR3 spans 15 amino acids. CDR1 is MGHRA, CDR2 YSYEKL, per germline. Unmatched junction bases numbered 8, after V lost 8 bases and J lost 4 bases. The CDR3 sequence: CASRSTSGVYNEQFF. The CDR3 nucleotides read TGCGCCAGCCGAAGCACTAGCGGGGTATACAATGAGCAGTTCTTC.

V gene TRBV9 combines with J gene TRBJ1-2; unclear D gene. The CDR3 covers 14 residues. Germline CDR1 SGDLS, CDR2 YYNGEE. Trimming removed 0 bases at V and 4 bases at J, with 10 bases between. In nucleotides, the CDR3 is TGTGCCAGCAGCGTAGCCGATGTCGGCTATGGCTACACCTTC. Its protein is CASSVADVGYGYTF.

The chain recombines TRBV30 with TRBJ2-6, with D unresolved. The V gene lost 4 bases and the J gene lost 0 bases, with 4 bases spanning the gap. Germline values: CDR1 GTSNPN, CDR2 SVGIG (reference sequence). The CDR3 has 13 residues. The DNA for the CDR3 is TGTGCCTGGACGGTCTCTGGGGCCAACGTCCTGACTTTC. Translation gives CAWTVSGANVLTF.

This chain connects TRBV24-1 to TRBJ2-3; a weak D match, TRBD2 (5 bases). Germline-derived CDR1 and CDR2 are KGHDR and SFDVKD. The CDR3 covers 15 residues. The ends were cut back, 3 bases at V and 5 bases at J, with 14 bases in the middle. The CDR3 region is CATSDKGIREDTQYF. The CDR3 DNA reads TGTGCCACCAGTGATAAAGGGATCCGGGAAGATACGCAGTATTTT.

This chain joins TRBV9 and TRBJ2-3, with D maybe TRBD1 (6 bases). This CDR3 region has 15 residues. Germline lookup yields CDR1 SGDLS and CDR2 YYNGEE. Trimming shortened V by 0 bases and J by 2 bases, and 10 bases separated the two germline ends. The CDR3 reads CASSVVDRNTDTQYF. The CDR3, as DNA: TGTGCCAGCAGCGTAGTGGACAGAAACACAGATACGCAGTATTTT.

V and J are TRBV30 and TRBJ2-6; D uncertain. The CDR3 totals 12 residues. Trimming shortened V by 5 bases and J by 2 bases, and 4 bases separated the two germline ends. The germline CDR1 and CDR2 sequences are GTSNPN and SVGIG (reference sequence). CDR3 amino acids: CAWGTGANVLTF. The CDR3 nucleotides read TGTGCCTGGGGTACTGGGGCCAACGTCCTGACTTTC.

The rearrangement joins TRBV7-2 to TRBJ2-2, with 15 bases lining up with TRBD2. Germline V lookup: CDR1 SGHTA, CDR2 FQGNSA. This CDR3 contains 16 residues. The V and J ends lost 5 bases and 3 bases, in that order; junction bases with no gene match: 1. The CDR3: CASSRTSGGDTGELFF. In DNA form, the CDR3 reads TGTGCCAGCAGCCGGACTAGCGGGGGGGACACCGGGGAGCTGTTTTTT.